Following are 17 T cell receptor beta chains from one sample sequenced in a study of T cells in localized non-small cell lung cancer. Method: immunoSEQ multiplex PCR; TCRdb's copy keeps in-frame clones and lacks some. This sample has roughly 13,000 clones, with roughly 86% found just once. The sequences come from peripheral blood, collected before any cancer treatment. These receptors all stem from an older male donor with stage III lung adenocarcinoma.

The CDR3 protein is CASSYPGSGNQPQHF. CDR3 in DNA: TGTGCCAGCAGTTACCCAGGGAGTGGGAATCAGCCCCAGCATTTT. V gene TRBV6-6 combines with J gene TRBJ1-5; D is possibly TRBD1 (5 bases). This CDR3 has 15 residues. CDR1 is MNHNY and CDR2 is SVGAGI in the germline V gene (reference sequence). Trimming left V 2 bases short and J 4 bases short, with 12 bases between.

As DNA, the CDR3 is TGTGCCAGCAGCCCTTCCCCGGACACCGCCTACGAGCAGTACTTC. It codes for CASSPSPDTAYEQYF. V is TRBV7-6 and J is TRBJ2-7; a weak D match, TRBD1 (5 bases). The germline CDR1 and CDR2 sequences are SGHVS and FNYEAQ. The CDR3 runs to 15 residues. V was pared by 5 bases and J by 2 bases, with 16 bases between.

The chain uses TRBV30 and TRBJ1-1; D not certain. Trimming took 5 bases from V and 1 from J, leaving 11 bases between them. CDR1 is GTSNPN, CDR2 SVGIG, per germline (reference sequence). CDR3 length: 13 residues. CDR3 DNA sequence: TGTGCCTGGGACCTCAGACGGAACACTGAAGCTTTCTTT. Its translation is CAWDLRRNTEAFF. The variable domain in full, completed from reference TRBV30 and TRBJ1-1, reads SQTIHQWPATLVQPVGSPLSLECTVEGTSNPNLYWYRQAAGRGLQLLFYSVGIGQISSEVPQNLSASRPQDRQFILSSKKLLLSDSGFYLCAWDLRRNTEAFFGQGTRLTVV.

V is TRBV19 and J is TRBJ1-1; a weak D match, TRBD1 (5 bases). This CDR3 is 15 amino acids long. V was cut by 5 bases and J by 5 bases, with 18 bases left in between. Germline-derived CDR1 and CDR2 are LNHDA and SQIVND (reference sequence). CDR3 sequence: CASSYFRQGGTEAFF. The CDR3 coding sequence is TGTGCCAGTAGTTATTTTCGGCAGGGAGGAACTGAAGCTTTCTTT.

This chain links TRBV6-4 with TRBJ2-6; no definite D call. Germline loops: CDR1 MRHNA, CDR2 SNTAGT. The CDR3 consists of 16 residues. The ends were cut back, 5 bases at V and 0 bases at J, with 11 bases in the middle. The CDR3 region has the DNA TGTGCCAGCAGTAAGGAACTAAGCTCTGGGGCCAACGTCCTGACTTTC. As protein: CASSKELSSGANVLTF.

CDR3 DNA sequence: TGTGCCACGAGGCGGGCAGATAGCAATCAGCCCCAGCATTTT. Amino acids: CATRRADSNQPQHF. V gene TRBV10-3 combines with J gene TRBJ1-5, with D hard to call. CDR1 and CDR2 from the germline V gene are ENHRY and SYGVKD. The CDR3 runs 14 residues. The V end lost 10 bases, the J end lost 0 bases, and 13 bases lay between the germline ends.

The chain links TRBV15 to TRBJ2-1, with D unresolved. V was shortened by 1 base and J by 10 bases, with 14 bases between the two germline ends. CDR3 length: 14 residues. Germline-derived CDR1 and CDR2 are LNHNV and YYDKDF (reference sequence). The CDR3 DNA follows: TGTGCCACCAGCAGAGGAAGAGAAGCCGCGGAGCAGTTCTTC. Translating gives CATSRGREAAEQFF.

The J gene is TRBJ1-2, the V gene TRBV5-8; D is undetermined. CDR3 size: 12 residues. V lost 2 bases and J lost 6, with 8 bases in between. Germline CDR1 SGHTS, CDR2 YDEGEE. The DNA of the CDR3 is TGTGCCAGCAGCTTAGACGCTCATGGCTACACCTTC. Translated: CASSLDAHGYTF.

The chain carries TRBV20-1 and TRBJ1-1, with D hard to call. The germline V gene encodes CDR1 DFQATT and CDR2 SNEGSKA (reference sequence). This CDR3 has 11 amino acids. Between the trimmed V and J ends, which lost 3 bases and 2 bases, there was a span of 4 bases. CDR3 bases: TGCAGTGCTAGGGACAACACTGAAGCTTTCTTT. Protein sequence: CSARDNTEAFF.

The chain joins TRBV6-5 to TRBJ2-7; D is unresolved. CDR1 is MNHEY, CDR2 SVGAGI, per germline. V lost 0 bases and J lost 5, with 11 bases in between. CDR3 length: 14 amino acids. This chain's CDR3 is CASSYSKAGHEQYF. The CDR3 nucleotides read TGTGCCAGCAGTTACTCGAAGGCCGGGCACGAGCAGTACTTC.

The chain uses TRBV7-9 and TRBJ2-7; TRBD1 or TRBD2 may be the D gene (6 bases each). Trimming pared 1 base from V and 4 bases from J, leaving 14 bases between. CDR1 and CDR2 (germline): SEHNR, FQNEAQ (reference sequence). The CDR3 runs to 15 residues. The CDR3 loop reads CASSLVADRGYEQYF. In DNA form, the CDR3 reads TGTGCCAGCAGCTTAGTAGCGGACAGAGGTTACGAGCAGTACTTC. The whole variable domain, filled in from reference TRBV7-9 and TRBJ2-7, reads DTGVSQNPRHKITKRGQNVTFRCDPISEHNRLYWYRQTLGQGPEFLTYFQNEAQLEKSRLLSDRFSAERPKGSFSTLEIQRTEQGDSAMYLCASSLVADRGYEQYFGPGTRLTVT.

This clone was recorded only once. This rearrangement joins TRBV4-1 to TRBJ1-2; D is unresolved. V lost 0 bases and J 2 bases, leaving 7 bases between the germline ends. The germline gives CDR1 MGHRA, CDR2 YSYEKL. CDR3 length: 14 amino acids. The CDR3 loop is CASSQEAINYGYTF. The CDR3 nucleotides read TGCGCCAGCAGCCAAGAGGCCATCAACTATGGCTACACCTTC.

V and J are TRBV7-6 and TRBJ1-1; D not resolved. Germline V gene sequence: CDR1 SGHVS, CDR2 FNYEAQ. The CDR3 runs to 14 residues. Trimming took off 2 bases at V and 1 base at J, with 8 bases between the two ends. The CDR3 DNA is TGTGCCAGCAGCTTATGGGAGAGGAACACTGAAGCTTTCTTT. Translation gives CASSLWERNTEAFF.

The CDR3 is CASSPDERTSNQPQHF. The DNA for the CDR3 is TGTGCCAGCTCACCCGACGAAAGAACTAGCAATCAGCCCCAGCATTTT. The chain couples TRBV18 to TRBJ1-5; D not certain. Trimming left V 3 bases short and J 0 bases short, with 12 bases between. The CDR3 length is 16 residues. The V gene's germline CDR1 is KGHSH and CDR2 LQKENI.

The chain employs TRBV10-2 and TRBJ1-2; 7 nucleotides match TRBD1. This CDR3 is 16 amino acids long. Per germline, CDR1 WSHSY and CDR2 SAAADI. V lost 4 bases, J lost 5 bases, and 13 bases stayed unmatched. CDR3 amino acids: CASSVTKAGGGYGYTF. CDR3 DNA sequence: TGCGCCAGCAGTGTCACGAAGGCAGGGGGGGGGTATGGCTACACCTTC.

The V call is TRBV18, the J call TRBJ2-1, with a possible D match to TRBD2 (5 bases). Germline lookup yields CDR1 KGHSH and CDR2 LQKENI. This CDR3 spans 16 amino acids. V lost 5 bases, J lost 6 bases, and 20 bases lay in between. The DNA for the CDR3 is TGTGCCAGCTCAACGCTAGAGGGCGGAGTGGCCAATGAGCAGTTCTTC. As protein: CASSTLEGGVANEQFF.

CDR3 in amino acids: CASSIEYRVNYGYTF. CDR3 DNA sequence: TGTGCCAGTAGTATAGAGTACAGGGTCAACTATGGCTACACCTTC. V gene TRBV19 combines with J gene TRBJ1-2, with D perhaps matching TRBD1 (6 bases). CDR1 LNHDA and CDR2 SQIVND come from the germline V gene (reference sequence). V was cut by 0 bases and J by 2 bases, with 10 bases left in between. The CDR3 spans 15 residues.